This T cell receptor (beta chain) stems from a study of cytomegalovirus exposure and HLA in healthy donors (dated by TCRdb to the late 2010s). In terms of the full investigation: According to an earlier analysis of 587 of the donors, some 180 million T cells yielded some 110 million unique TCR beta sequences and about 280 Gb of sequence data. About 320 gigabases of sequencing data and tens of millions of unique TCR sequences were included in an early release covering several hundred HLA-typed donors. Of the roughly 410 genotyped donors, 75% to 85% were placed in the genetic ancestry cluster associated with self-reported Caucasian donors. The aim of the study was to test whether cataloging public T cell receptors could identify signatures of past pathogen exposure. The T cell repertoires of some 670 subjects were profiled by immunosequencing and related to cytomegalovirus serostatus. Along with the roughly 670-subject first cohort, a separate validation cohort of over a hundred different subjects was used. High-throughput TCR immunosequencing, statistical association of individual TCRs with disease status, and machine learning were combined to predict cytomegalovirus infection status. To study patterns of TCR occurrence, a later analysis re-analyzed previously published TCR beta repertoires from 650 to 750 donors and added high-resolution HLA genotyping. In the later analysis, no new phenotypic data were used to find candidate immune exposures; instead, reliance was placed on TCR beta sequences and their occurrence across donors. In an earlier analysis of roughly 580 of the donors, high-throughput TCR beta sequencing was used to judge whether each TCR beta V gene segment behaved as functional or pseudogenic. Donor age, sex, ethnicity and CMV serostatus were collected together with the repertoire data. In a later genetic analysis, genome-wide SNP genotypes for about 55% of the roughly 700 donors were used, and that subset was treated as a discovery cohort. Every discovery cohort repertoire had been produced on one sequencing platform. HLA typing included class I and class II loci at four-digit resolution. The number of typed donors differed by locus: about 629-630 for A, B, C, DRB1 and DQB1; approximately 520 for DQA1; 600 to 610 for DPA1; and 400 to 480 for DPB1. About five DR-DQ haplotypes were handled as single units for association and clustering because linkage in the cohort was strong. Among about 400 genotyped donors of the cohort, an average of around 220,000 unique TCR beta nucleotide sequences was sequenced per donor, of which about 19% were non-productive. Overall study outcomes, separate from this receptor: The study listed 150 to 200 TCR beta chains as associated with cytomegalovirus. A further reported finding was that TCR beta sequences accurately predicted the HLA-A and HLA-B alleles for most subjects in the first cohort. In an earlier analysis of several hundred of the donors, most TCR beta V segments were observed in productive rearrangements about 87% or about 30% of the time, broadly matching IMGT annotations. The only immune exposure information available for the cohort was CMV serostatus. According to the authors, the approach could potentially be generalized to other disease states and immunological phenotypes. Specific HLA alleles were associated with about 17,000 TCR beta sequences at a false discovery rate of 0.05 in a later analysis. V-gene and J-gene trimming of TCR beta chains was associated with a missense DCLRE1C variant in a later genetic analysis, and the association was replicated in an independent cohort. In both the original and validation cohorts, the classifier was reported to diagnose cytomegalovirus status with high specificity and sensitivity. This cohort had only TCR beta chains sequenced, and the lack of alpha or paired-chain data limited which features could be detected. A later analysis reported that several top co-occurrence clusters appeared linked to parvovirus B19, influenza, CMV and Epstein-Barr virus. A group of highly shared sequence variants was considered likely to be a technical artifact of the sequencing pipeline. In a later genetic analysis, fewer N-insertions in productive TCRs were reported among donors in an Asian-associated ancestry cluster than the roughly 670-donor mean. Compared with equally common non-associated chains, HLA-associated TCR beta chains in a later analysis were more clonally expanded and had lower generation probabilities. According to a later analysis, most CMV-associated TCR beta chains appeared to be HLA-restricted, and the HLA associations seemed to be driven largely by CMV exposure. Most TCR sequences were observed very rarely across donors, whereas some public TCRs were present in many individuals. In vitro tests confirmed that a few of the cytomegalovirus-associated TCR beta chains recognize cytomegalovirus antigens. The earlier analysis of nearly 600 of the donors excluded 15 to 20 rarely observed V segments, including chromosome 9 orphons, because counts were too low. Because HLA typing was unavailable for some donors at each locus, only the typed subset was used in association tests. Linkage disequilibrium might explain the correlated functional status among segregating V segments, but an unknown experimental factor could not be ruled out. When HLA alleles, especially DR and DQ, strongly co-occurred, attributing TCR associations to individual alleles was difficult. Sequencing depth was assumed to be roughly uniform across donors in the presence/absence analyses, though that assumption may not hold. In a later analysis, the rate of TCR association differed among HLA loci, with DRB1 alleles having the most associated TCRs and HLA-C alleles having the fewest.

The library was obtained by the immunoSEQ multiplex PCR assay. A mixture of 60 forward primers for TCR Vbeta segments and 13 reverse primers for TCR Jbeta segments was used in the multiplex PCR. A multiplex PCR assay on genomic DNA amplified the CDR3 region of rearranged TCR beta genes. The amplified TCR beta libraries were sequenced on the Illumina HiSeq System as 87-base-pair reads. The study's own analysis went as follows. Across the 500 to 850 repertoires, a later analysis counted roughly 77 million unique TCR beta chains, some 11 million of which were shared by at least two donors. A nearest-neighbor algorithm error-corrected the raw reads and collapsed the reads into unique sequences, merging closely related sequences to remove PCR and sequencing errors. CDR3 sequences were aligned to IMGT reference sequences to assign V, D and J gene segments. Each retained sequence needed at least a six-nucleotide match to both a V gene segment and a J gene segment. Rearrangements were classified as productive when the CDR3 lacked stop codons and remained in frame with V and J, and all other rearrangements were classified as non-productive. Following IMGT convention, CDR3 was defined as the stretch from the second conserved V-encoded cysteine to the conserved J-encoded phenylalanine. The earlier analysis of about 500 of the donors excluded sequences that lacked an unambiguous match to a single V gene segment. An earlier analysis of approximately 590 of the donors called V segments functional above 56.7% productive rearrangements and segregating when the between-donor standard deviation exceeded 5%. A statistical classification framework was built for diagnosing cytomegalovirus status from the catalog of TCR beta chain sequences. A later analysis assigned V and J genes by comparing TCR nucleotide sequences with IMGT/GENE-DB human TR gene sequences. Using the TCRdist pipeline, a later analysis assigned CDR3 sequences along with most-parsimonious VDJ recombination scenarios. A later analysis defined each TCR beta chain by its CDR3 amino acid sequence plus V-gene family, and excluded reads lacking a unique V-gene family. As a way to deal with suspected cross-contamination and a sequencing artifact, a later analysis dropped approximately 590 nucleotide sequences that were highly shared and had low generation probability. In a later analysis, a clonal expansion index for each public chain was calculated from normalized within-repertoire ranks of inferred template counts. A later analysis computed generation probabilities with a VDJ recombination model fitted to out-of-frame rearrangements, and checked the results against IGoR. In a later analysis, TCR-TCR, TCR-HLA and TCR-CMV co-occurrence was scored with hypergeometric tests, and a repertoire-size bias correction was applied to TCR pairs. To estimate false discovery rates, a later analysis permuted the HLA or CMV assignments 20 times. In a later analysis, co-occurring TCRs were grouped using DBSCAN, and TCRdist sequence similarity was added for clustering within HLA-allele-positive subsets. Co-occurrence clustering excluded repertoires with fewer than 30,000 or more than 120,000 public chains, plus five with anomalous nucleotide sharing. The table comes from immuneACCESS by way of TCRdb, which keeps in-frame sequences with V and J called. Part of the clones is missing from these tables; in studies checked, under half for an unresolved V gene and the rest for unknown reasons. That table gives V, J and clone size, and the DNA gave D and trimming. Within this sample are 65,000 to 85,000 clones, with over 60% of them counted one time only. The biggest ten clones account for 9% to 14% of the sample.

Regarding this clone: The clone's antigen remains unknown. No much larger clonotype is one base removed from it; base qualities were not supplied.

In total, around 600 healthy bone marrow donors made up the cohort. At the time of sampling, every cohort member was nominally healthy, though immune exposures that went unrecorded were likely present. The donor tested CMV seropositive and was one of the 289 seropositive cohort members. Every donor gave a peripheral blood sample, and the peripheral blood mononuclear cells from that sample were used for TCR beta sequencing. Genomic DNA extraction from the blood cell samples was performed with the Qiagen DNeasy Blood Extraction Kit. This TCR was sampled from a male donor in good health and CMV-seropositive. The material sequenced was PBMCs.

The nucleotides read TGTGCCAGCAGTGATAGGGACAGGGTGAAGGGCCAGCCCCAGCATTTT. Its protein product is CASSDRDRVKGQPQHF. The V and J genes are TRBV6-1 and TRBJ1-5, and 9 junctional nucleotides match TRBD1. CDR1 and CDR2 were assigned from the germline V gene as MNHNS and SASEGT. CDR3 length: 16 amino acids, cysteine to phenylalanine. The kept DNA is CDR3 alone, 48 bases in frame from the first base. The germline V and J ends show losses of 3 bases and 7 bases respectively, and no gene match explains 10 bases of the junction.